The T cell receptor (beta chain) under discussion was sequenced for a study of technical replicates of blood from a few donors. Using immunoSEQ multiplex PCR, the repertoire was profiled, and TCRdb retains in-frame clones only, with some absent. The sample includes about 74,000 clones, approximately 95% of them seen just once. This CDR3 comprises 16 residues. Germline V lookup: CDR1 SGHRS, CDR2 YFSETQ. The V segment lost 0 bases and the J segment 4 bases; nucleotides outside the gene matches: 3. The sequencing input was T cells isolated from PBMCs. V and J are TRBV5-1 and TRBJ2-7; 14 nucleotides match TRBD2. The TCR was taken from a human donor in good health. The chain's CDR3 is CASSLGTSGRSYEQYF. CDR3 nucleotide sequence: TGCGCCAGCAGCTTGGGGACTAGCGGGAGGAGTTACGAGCAGTACTTC.